Presented here are 9 T cell receptor beta chains from one specimen sequenced in a study of lymphopenia after photon versus proton radiotherapy. This table comes from immunoSEQ multiplex PCR, and its TCRdb copy is limited to in-frame clones, with some not included. The data contain roughly 49,000 clones, 92% of them singletons. Here the sequenced sample was peripheral blood, taken from a patient treated with photon-based radiotherapy. Receptors originate from a woman aged 35 to 49 with cholangiocarcinoma.

The V and J genes are TRBV5-1 and TRBJ1-5; 9 nucleotides match TRBD1. With V trimmed by 0 bases and J by 9 bases, 10 bases remained unmatched. CDR1 SGHRS and CDR2 YFSETQ come from the germline V gene. There are 16 residues in the CDR3. The DNA of the CDR3 is TGCGCCAGCAGCTTGGTGGGGACAGGGCCCCTTTGGCCCCAGCATTTT. It codes for CASSLVGTGPLWPQHF. The entire variable domain, with the rest obtained from reference TRBV5-1 and TRBJ1-5, is as follows: KAGVTQTPRYLIKTRGQQVTLSCSPISGHRSVSWYQQTPGQGLQFLFEYFSETQRNKGNFPGRFSGRQFSNSRSEMNVSTLELGDSALYLCASSLVGTGPLWPQHFGDGTRLSIL.

This sequence joins TRBV13 and TRBJ1-1, with 10 bases identical to TRBD1. The V gene's germline CDR1 is PRHDT and CDR2 FYEKMQ (reference sequence). The CDR3 runs 15 residues. Trimming at V came to 5 bases and at J to 5 bases, leaving 8 bases not matched to a gene. CDR3 residues: CASSDRQGARTEAFF. CDR3 nucleotides: TGTGCCAGCAGCGATAGACAGGGGGCGCGTACTGAAGCTTTCTTT.

CDR3 sequence (DNA): TGCGCCAGCAGCGGACCAGGGGCGGGGGAAAAACTGTTTTTT. Its protein product is CASSGPGAGEKLFF. The chain employs TRBV5-1 and TRBJ1-4; perhaps TRBD1 as D (6 bases). The CDR3 runs to 14 residues. The V gene's germline CDR1 is SGHRS and CDR2 YFSETQ. V was cut by 4 bases and J by 8 bases, with 15 bases left in between.

This clone was recorded only once. CDR3 residues: CASSPGTGQETQYF. The CDR3 DNA reads as TGTGCCAGCAGCCCCGGGACAGGCCAAGAGACCCAGTACTTC. This chain links TRBV11-3 with TRBJ2-5; 8 positions match TRBD1. In germline, CDR1 is SGHNT, CDR2 YENEEA. J was trimmed by 1 base and V by 5 bases; bases with no gene match: 3. CDR3 length: 14 residues.

The chain recombines TRBV28 with TRBJ1-4; D gene ambiguous. Per the germline V gene, CDR1 is MDHEN and CDR2 is SYDVKM. The CDR3 spans 16 residues. V was cut by 4 bases and J by 4 bases, with 16 bases left in between. The CDR3 spells CASSSVSRMHNEKLFF. The CDR3 DNA reads TGTGCCAGCAGTTCCGTCTCCAGGATGCATAATGAAAAACTGTTTTTT.

The V and J genes are TRBV5-1 and TRBJ1-3; TRBD1 matches 9 bases. V trimming: 5 bases; J trimming: 7 bases; junction bases outside the gene matches: 7. This CDR3 contains 14 residues. Germline V gene lookup returns CDR1 SGHRS and CDR2 YFSETQ. CDR3 loop: CASRSTGGGNTIYF. CDR3 nucleotide sequence: TGCGCCAGCAGGTCTACAGGGGGCGGGAACACCATATATTTT.

The chain is built from TRBV5-4 and TRBJ2-1; the match to TRBD2 covers 16 bases. Germline V gene lookup returns CDR1 SGHNT and CDR2 YYREEE (reference sequence). The CDR3 has 17 amino acids. The ends lost 4 bases at V and 7 bases at J; junction bases unmatched: 8. CDR3 loop: CASSLGTSGGAGNEQFF. In nucleotides, the CDR3 is TGTGCCAGCAGCCTAGGGACTAGCGGGGGGGCGGGAAATGAGCAGTTCTTC.

The V gene is TRBV9, the J gene TRBJ2-5; 7 nucleotides agree with TRBD1. The germline gives CDR1 SGDLS, CDR2 YYNGEE. The CDR3 extends over 17 amino acids. After removal of 0 bases from V and 4 bases from J, the junction contained 12 bases not matched to a gene. CDR3 nucleotide sequence: TGTGCCAGCAGCGTAGAAGGAAAGGGGGCTTGGGTAGAGACCCAGTACTTC. Translated, it gives CASSVEGKGAWVETQYF.

The rearrangement links TRBV10-2 to TRBJ2-7; 8 nucleotides agree with TRBD1. V lost 3 bases to trimming and J lost 3 bases; unmatched junction nucleotides: 7. The germline V gene encodes CDR1 WSHSY and CDR2 SAAADI. CDR3 length equals 15 residues. CDR3 sequence: CASSDLGQGRYEQYF. Written as DNA, the CDR3 is TGCGCCAGCAGTGATCTTGGACAGGGACGCTACGAGCAGTACTTC.